This TCR beta chain was profiled in a study of cytomegalovirus exposure and HLA in healthy donors. Background on the study: Drawn from HLA-typed donors, 80 million to 100 million unique TCRs were held in an early data release. Findings of the study overall: CMV serostatus was the sole immune exposure data available. TCR beta sequences numbering 15,000 to 20,000 were associated with HLA alleles at 0.05 false discovery rate in a later analysis. Confirmation in vitro established that a few CMV-associated chains were specific for CMV antigens.

Germline lookup yields CDR1 MRHNA and CDR2 SNTAGT. The CDR3 consists of 15 residues. The V and J ends lost 3 bases and 6 bases, in that order; junction bases with no gene match: 4. With respect to this clone: Its specificity is unknown.

13 Jbeta primers and 60 Vbeta primers were used for the PCR. Libraries were prepared by immunoSEQ multiplex PCR; TCRdb keeps only in-frame clonotypes and omits some of them. Of 140,000 to 150,000 clones listed, around three quarters were seen once; the top ten hold approximately 6.3%. This chain uses TRBV6-4 with TRBJ1-6; 8 positions agree with TRBD1. Sequences were obtained from PBMCs. The sequence was obtained from a middle-aged woman in good health and CMV-seropositive. DNA for the CDR3: TGTGCCAGCAGTGATTCGACAGGGGTTAATTCACCCCTCCACTTT. It specifies CASSDSTGVNSPLHF.